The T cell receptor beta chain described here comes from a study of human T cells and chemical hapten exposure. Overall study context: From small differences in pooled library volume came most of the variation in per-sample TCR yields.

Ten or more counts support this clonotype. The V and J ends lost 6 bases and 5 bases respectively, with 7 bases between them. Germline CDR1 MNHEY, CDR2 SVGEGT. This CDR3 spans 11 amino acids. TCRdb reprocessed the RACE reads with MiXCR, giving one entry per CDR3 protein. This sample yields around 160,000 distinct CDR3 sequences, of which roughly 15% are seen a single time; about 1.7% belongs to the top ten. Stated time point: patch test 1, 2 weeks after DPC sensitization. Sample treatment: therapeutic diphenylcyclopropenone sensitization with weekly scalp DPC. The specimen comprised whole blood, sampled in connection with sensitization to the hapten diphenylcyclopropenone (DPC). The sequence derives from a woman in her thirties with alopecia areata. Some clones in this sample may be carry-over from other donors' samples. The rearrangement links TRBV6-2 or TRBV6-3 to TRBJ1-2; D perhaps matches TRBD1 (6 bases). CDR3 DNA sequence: TGTGCCAGCAGCCAGGGGTATGGCTACACCTTC. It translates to CASSQGYGYTF.